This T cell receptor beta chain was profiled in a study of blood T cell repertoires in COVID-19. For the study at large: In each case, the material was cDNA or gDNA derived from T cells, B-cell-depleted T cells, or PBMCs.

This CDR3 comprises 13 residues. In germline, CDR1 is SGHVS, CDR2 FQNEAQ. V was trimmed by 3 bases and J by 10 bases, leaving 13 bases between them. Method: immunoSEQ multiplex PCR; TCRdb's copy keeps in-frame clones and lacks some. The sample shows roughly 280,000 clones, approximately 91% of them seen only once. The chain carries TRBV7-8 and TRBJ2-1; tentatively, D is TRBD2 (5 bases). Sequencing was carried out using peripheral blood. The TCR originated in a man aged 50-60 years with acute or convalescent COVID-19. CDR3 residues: CASSFQVSGEQFF. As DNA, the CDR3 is TGTGCCAGCAGCTTTCAGGTCTCGGGGGAGCAGTTCTTC.